Below, 16 T cell receptor beta chains from the same sample are listed, as sequenced in a study of radiation and T cells in renal cell carcinoma. Described time point: blood 2 weeks post-SBRT. The treatment is: 15 Gy SBRT to primary tumor, nephrectomy 4 weeks later. Generated by immunoSEQ multiplex PCR, the TCRdb table keeps only in-frame clones and is missing some. The table includes 120,000 or so clones, 88% detected once. Material: blood, obtained from a patient whose treatment included radiotherapy and nephrectomy. Every receptor here comes from a woman in her seventies with renal cell carcinoma.

The genes are TRBV29-1 and TRBJ2-3, with a tentative D call TRBD1 (5 bases). Germline CDR1 SQVTM, CDR2 ANQGSEA. V was pared by 1 base and J by 4 bases, with 6 bases between. The CDR3 loop spans 12 amino acids. In nucleotides, the CDR3 is TGCAGCGTTGAAGGGGGCGCAGATACGCAGTATTTT. Translation: CSVEGGADTQYF.

The CDR3 protein is CASSPGQDNSPLHF. DNA of the CDR3: TGTGCCAGCTCACCGGGACAGGATAATTCACCCCTCCACTTT. This chain joins TRBV18 and TRBJ1-6, with 8 bases that match TRBD1. V lost 3 bases, J lost 5 bases, and 0 bases stayed unmatched. Germline values: CDR1 KGHSH, CDR2 LQKENI. The CDR3 is 14 amino acids.

V usage is TRBV5-8 and J usage is TRBJ1-3; D remains ambiguous. The CDR3 spans 14 residues. Germline loops: CDR1 SGHTS, CDR2 YDEGEE. V was clipped by 1 base and J by 4 bases, with 9 bases between them. The CDR3 sequence is CASSLRVQGNTIYF. The CDR3 bases are TGTGCCAGCAGCTTGAGAGTCCAGGGAAACACCATATATTTT. The full variable domain, with the rest looked up from reference TRBV5-8 and TRBJ1-3, is EAGVTQSPTHLIKTRGQQATLRCSPISGHTSVYWYQQALGLGLQFLLWYDEGEERNRGNFPPRFSGRQFPNYSSELNVNALELEDSALYLCASSLRVQGNTIYFGEGSWLTVV.

This chain links TRBV11-2 with TRBJ2-7; D is perhaps TRBD1 (6 bases). Germline CDR1 is SGHAT and CDR2 is FQNNGV. The CDR3 is made up of 17 amino acids. The germline V and J ends were trimmed by 5 bases and 3 bases, with 23 bases remaining between them. The CDR3 DNA is TGTGCCAGCAGCCCCTCGGGGTTGGGGGCGATACACTACGAGCAGTACTTC. Protein: CASSPSGLGAIHYEQYF.

V and J are TRBV10-3 and TRBJ1-1; tentatively, D is TRBD1 (6 bases). This CDR3 has 15 residues. The germline V gene has CDR1 ENHRY and CDR2 SYGVKD. The ends were cut back, 2 bases at V and 1 base at J, with 11 bases in the middle. The DNA of the CDR3 is TGTGCCATCAGTGAGGAAGGGGGATGGAACACTGAAGCTTTCTTT. Amino acid sequence: CAISEEGGWNTEAFF.

This clone was seen only once. The V call is TRBV7-9, the J call TRBJ1-1, with TRBD1 as a possible D gene (6 bases). The CDR3 loop spans 12 amino acids. V dropped 4 bases and J dropped 9 bases, with 12 bases sitting between them. Germline V gene data show CDR1 as SEHNR and CDR2 as FQNEAQ (reference sequence). CDR3 sequence (DNA): TGTGCCAGCAGCTCCCCCGGGACAAAAGCTTTCTTT. Residues: CASSSPGTKAFF.

The rearrangement links TRBV7-2 to TRBJ1-1; 9 bases align to TRBD1. This CDR3 has 15 amino acids. J was trimmed by 7 bases and V by 6 bases; bases with no gene match: 12. Germline V gene data show CDR1 as SGHTA and CDR2 as FQGNSA. The CDR3 loop is CASSSTTGQGGEAFF. The DNA of the CDR3 is TGTGCCAGCAGTTCCACGACGGGACAGGGAGGTGAAGCTTTCTTT.

CDR3 loop: CASSIELPGRSTEAFF. The CDR3 bases are TGTGCCAGTAGTATAGAACTCCCGGGCCGGAGCACTGAAGCTTTCTTT. The rearrangement uses TRBV19 and TRBJ1-1; D gene unclear. Trimming removed 0 bases at V and 4 bases at J, with 15 bases between. Germline V gives CDR1 LNHDA, CDR2 SQIVND (reference sequence). This CDR3 has 16 amino acids.

V gene TRBV19 combines with J gene TRBJ1-5, with no clear D. V was trimmed by 7 bases and J by 3 bases, leaving 7 bases between them. From germline, CDR1 is LNHDA and CDR2 SQIVND (reference sequence). CDR3 length: 12 residues. The CDR3 sequence is CASIGPNQPQHF. CDR3 sequence (DNA): TGTGCCAGTATCGGACCCAATCAGCCCCAGCATTTT.

This clone showed up just once. The sample carries other DNA sequences with the same CDR3. V gene TRBV7-2 combines with J gene TRBJ2-5; no clear D. V was shortened by 3 bases and J by 3 bases, with 2 bases between the two germline ends. The CDR3 loop spans 11 amino acids. Germline-derived CDR1 and CDR2 are SGHTA and FQGNSA. In DNA form, the CDR3 reads TGTGCCAGCAGCTTTAAAGAGACCCAGTACTTC. Translated: CASSFKETQYF.

The chain combines TRBV19 with TRBJ2-3; 7 nucleotides match TRBD2. The J segment lost 6 bases and the V segment lost 3 bases, leaving 3 bases of the junction unmatched. The CDR3 extends over 13 amino acids. The germline V gene has CDR1 LNHDA and CDR2 SQIVND (reference sequence). The CDR3, as DNA: TGTGCCAGTAGTATCCTAGCGGTTGATACGCAGTATTTT. This sequence encodes CASSILAVDTQYF.

The table lists this clone with a few counts. The rearrangement joins TRBV18 to TRBJ1-5; TRBD1 aligns across 7 bases. The CDR3 length is 16 residues. The V and J ends lost 5 bases and 0 bases, in that order; junction bases with no gene match: 7. Germline V gene lookup returns CDR1 KGHSH and CDR2 LQKENI. This chain's CDR3 is CASSTDRAYSNQPQHF. The CDR3 DNA sequence: TGTGCCAGCTCAACAGACAGGGCCTATAGCAATCAGCCCCAGCATTTT.

V gene TRBV4-3 combines with J gene TRBJ2-6; D is unresolved. The V gene lost 4 bases and the J gene lost 0 bases, with 7 bases spanning the gap. This CDR3 is 15 amino acids long. Germline V gene lookup returns CDR1 LGHNA and CDR2 YSLEER. CDR3 DNA sequence: TGCGCCAGCAGCCCCGACGGCTCTGGGGCCAACGTCCTGACTTTC. It yields the protein CASSPDGSGANVLTF.

This clone was observed a few times. V is TRBV6-5 and J is TRBJ1-1; 8 nucleotides agree with TRBD1. The CDR3 has 14 amino acids. V shed 2 bases and J 4 bases; nucleotides not matched to a gene: 3. Germline V gene sequence: CDR1 MNHEY, CDR2 SVGAGI. The CDR3 nucleotides are TGTGCCAGCAGTTACGTCACAGGGGGCACTGAAGCTTTCTTT. Its translation: CASSYVTGGTEAFF.

The chain has TRBV6-5 and TRBJ2-7; maybe TRBD1 (5 bases). Per germline, CDR1 MNHEY and CDR2 SVGAGI. Between the trimmed V and J ends, which lost 2 bases and 4 bases, there was a span of 9 bases. The CDR3 spans 13 residues. CDR3 sequence reads: CASSYQTDYEQYF. The CDR3 nucleotides are TGTGCCAGCAGTTACCAGACAGATTACGAGCAGTACTTC.

This chain joins TRBV4-3 and TRBJ1-2; D perhaps matches TRBD1 (5 bases). The CDR3 is 14 residues long. CDR1 is LGHNA, CDR2 YSLEER, per germline. V lost 0 bases to trimming and J lost 3 bases, with 8 bases between them. The CDR3 loop reads CASSQEQGDYGYTF. As DNA, the CDR3 is TGCGCCAGCAGCCAAGAGCAAGGGGACTATGGCTACACCTTC.